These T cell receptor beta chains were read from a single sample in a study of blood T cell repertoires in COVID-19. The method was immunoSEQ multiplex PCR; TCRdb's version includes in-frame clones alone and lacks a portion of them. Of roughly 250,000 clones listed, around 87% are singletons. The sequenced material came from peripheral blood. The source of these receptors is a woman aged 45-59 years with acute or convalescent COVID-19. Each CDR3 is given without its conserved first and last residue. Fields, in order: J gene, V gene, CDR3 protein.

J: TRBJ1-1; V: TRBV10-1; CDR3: ASHRRGLGTEAF
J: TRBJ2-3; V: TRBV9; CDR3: ASSVANRALTDTQY
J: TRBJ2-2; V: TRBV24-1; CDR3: ATSDLSEAGGPEGTGELF
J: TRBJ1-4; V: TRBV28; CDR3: ASRPGQGEEKLF
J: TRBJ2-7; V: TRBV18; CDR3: ASSPDVQGGGGEQY
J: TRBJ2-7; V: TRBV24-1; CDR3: ATSREGSSYEQY
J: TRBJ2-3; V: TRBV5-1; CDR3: ASSYYSVASTDTQY
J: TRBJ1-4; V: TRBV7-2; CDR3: ASSLGSGGKLF
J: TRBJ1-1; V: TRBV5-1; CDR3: ASSSTAVNTEAF
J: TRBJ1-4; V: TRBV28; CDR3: ASSLAGTGGEKLF
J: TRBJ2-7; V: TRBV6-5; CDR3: ASTSPGGTYEQY
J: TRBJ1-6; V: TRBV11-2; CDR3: ASSGTGGYNSPLH
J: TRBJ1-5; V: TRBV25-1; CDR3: ASSDLGWPQH
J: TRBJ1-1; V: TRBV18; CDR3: ASSPRMVGGDTEAF
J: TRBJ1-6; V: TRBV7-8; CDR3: ASSKGTGWGSAYNSPLH
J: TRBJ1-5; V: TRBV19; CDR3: ASSVQGARNQPQH
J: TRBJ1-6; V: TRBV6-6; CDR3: ASDLGGISNSPLH
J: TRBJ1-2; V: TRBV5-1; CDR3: ASSAPTGPNYGYT
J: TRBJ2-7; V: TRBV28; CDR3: ASPPSGRATYEQY
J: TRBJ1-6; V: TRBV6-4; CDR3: ASGYRTEEDMSPLH